The clone carrying this T cell receptor (beta chain) has a handful of counts. Its target is not known. This record comes from a study of cytomegalovirus exposure and HLA in healthy donors. Whole-study results and caveats: Presence/absence analyses supposed approximately even sequencing depth among donors.

The CDR3 consists of 15 residues. With 0 bases removed from V and 7 bases from J, the gap between germline ends came to 13 bases. Germline assignment: CDR1 MNHEY and CDR2 SVGAGI. Use of 60 Vbeta and 13 Jbeta primers characterized the PCR. The data were produced by immunoSEQ multiplex PCR, yet TCRdb's version contains in-frame clones alone and is incomplete. The sample yields approximately 150,000 clones, about three quarters seen once. J is TRBJ1-5 and V is TRBV6-5; no reliable D call. The sample comprised PBMCs. This clonotype was obtained from a middle-aged woman in good health and CMV-seropositive. The CDR3 DNA is TGTGCCAGCAGTTACTCGAAAGGCGGTGGCCAGCCCCAGCATTTT. Protein product: CASSYSKGGGQPQHF.